The 17 T cell receptor beta chains reported below all come from one sample, sequenced in a study of early stage breast cancer tumors. This table comes from immunoSEQ multiplex PCR, and its TCRdb copy is limited to in-frame clones, with some not included. The sample includes 5,000 to 5,500 clones, approximately 70% of them seen just once. The sample comprised normal breast tissue next to the tumor. The receptor source for this set is a person between 55 and 69 years old with breast cancer.

This chain uses TRBV7-2 with TRBJ1-1; the D is unclear. This CDR3 is built from 14 residues. Germline CDR1 SGHTA, CDR2 FQGNSA. V lost 3 bases and J lost 0, with 8 bases in between. CDR3 protein: CASSFAQMNTEAFF. The CDR3 DNA follows: TGTGCCAGCAGCTTCGCACAGATGAACACTGAAGCTTTCTTT.

By share, this clone ranks as medium-sized. The rearrangement joins TRBV28 to TRBJ1-4; D is undetermined. From germline, CDR1 is MDHEN and CDR2 SYDVKM. This CDR3 is 17 amino acids long. Trimming took off 3 bases at V and 7 bases at J, with 21 bases between the two ends. CDR3 in amino acids: CASSFSPRERPIEKLFF. DNA of the CDR3: TGTGCCAGCAGTTTTTCCCCGCGTGAAAGACCGATTGAAAAACTGTTTTTT.

This clone has a single count. This chain links TRBV7-9 with TRBJ1-2; D is ambiguous. Germline V gene lookup returns CDR1 SEHNR and CDR2 FQNEAQ (reference sequence). The CDR3 extends over 12 amino acids. Trimming shortened V by 5 bases and J by 2 bases, and 6 bases separated the two germline ends. The CDR3 reads CASSRGNYGYTF. The CDR3 nucleotides are TGTGCCAGCAGCCGGGGAAACTATGGCTACACCTTC.

Only a few counts were recorded for this clone. V and J are TRBV11-3 and TRBJ1-1; D remains ambiguous. V lost 5 bases and J 1 base, leaving 8 bases between the germline ends. The CDR3 length is 13 residues. Germline loops: CDR1 SGHNT, CDR2 YENEEA. DNA of the CDR3: TGTGCCAGCAGCCGCCGACAGAACACTGAAGCTTTCTTT. Protein sequence: CASSRRQNTEAFF.

The CDR3 loop is CASSLTGGFEQYF. Written as DNA, the CDR3 is TGTGCCAGCAGCTTAACGGGAGGGTTTGAGCAGTACTTC. The gene calls are TRBV7-3 and TRBJ2-7, with 7 bases aligning to TRBD2. The CDR3 runs to 13 residues. Germline CDR1 reads SGHTA; CDR2 reads FQGTGA. The V gene end was trimmed by 0 bases and the J gene end by 7 bases; junction bases not matched to a gene: 3.

This chain joins TRBV7-3 and TRBJ1-3; no reliable D call. Trimming removed 5 bases from V and 4 bases from J, with 9 bases in between. This CDR3 has 13 residues. Germline V CDR1 and CDR2: SGHTA, FQGTGA. CDR3 nucleotide sequence: TGTGCCAGCAGCCGGGCGGCGGGAAACACCATATATTTT. It is translated as CASSRAAGNTIYF.

This chain uses TRBV16 with TRBJ1-4; possibly TRBD1 for D (5 bases). The V end lost 1 base, the J end lost 13 bases, and 13 bases lay between the germline ends. The CDR3 is 13 residues long. The germline V gene encodes CDR1 KGHSY and CDR2 FQNENV. CDR3 protein: CASSQLTAGGLFF. CDR3 nucleotide sequence: TGTGCCAGCAGCCAATTAACGGCCGGGGGACTGTTTTTT.

The rearrangement uses TRBV16 and TRBJ1-4; D uncertain. CDR3 length: 15 residues. With 7 bases removed from V and 4 bases from J, the gap between germline ends came to 16 bases. CDR1 KGHSY and CDR2 FQNENV come from the germline V gene. CDR3 in DNA: TGTGCCAGCACCCCAAATGGAGTTATTAATGAAAAACTGTTTTTT. This sequence encodes CASTPNGVINEKLFF.

The rearrangement uses TRBV7-2 and TRBJ2-3; D is possibly TRBD2 (6 bases). Germline assignment: CDR1 SGHTA and CDR2 FQGNSA. The CDR3 runs 17 residues. V shed 0 bases and J shed 2 bases, with 15 bases lying between them. CDR3 sequence (DNA): TGTGCCAGCAGCTTAGCCGGGGGAAAGGGGCTCACAGATACGCAGTATTTT. Its protein is CASSLAGGKGLTDTQYF.

The chain links TRBV5-1 to TRBJ1-2, with D possibly TRBD1 on 6 matching bases. Trimming cost V 4 bases and J 0 bases, with 13 bases left between them. The length of the CDR3 is 15 residues. Looked up from germline, CDR1 is SGHRS and CDR2 is YFSETQ. The DNA of the CDR3 is TGCGCCAGCAGCCCGGGACATAGAGCTAACTATGGCTACACCTTC. Translating it yields CASSPGHRANYGYTF.

J is TRBJ2-7 and V is TRBV6-1, with a weak D call TRBD2 (5 bases). V was cut by 0 bases and J by 6 bases, with 6 bases left in between. Germline CDR1 and CDR2: MNHNS and SASEGT. The CDR3 runs to 12 residues. The CDR3 nucleotides are TGTGCCAGCAGTGAAGCAGAGGGCGAGCAGTACTTC. It codes for CASSEAEGEQYF.

The V call is TRBV30, the J call TRBJ1-1, with a tentative D call TRBD1 (5 bases). The ends were cut back, 4 bases at V and 0 bases at J, with 12 bases in the middle. CDR3 size: 14 residues. CDR1 and CDR2 (germline): GTSNPN, SVGIG (reference sequence). The CDR3 here is CAWMAGGVNTEAFF. DNA of the CDR3: TGTGCCTGGATGGCGGGGGGGGTGAACACTGAAGCTTTCTTT.

The chain uses TRBV4-1 and TRBJ2-7; tentatively, D is TRBD1 (6 bases). The V end was cut by 0 bases, the J end by 6 bases, with 12 bases between. Germline V gene lookup returns CDR1 MGHRA and CDR2 YSYEKL. The CDR3 covers 14 residues. The CDR3 loop is CASSQDQGLGEQYF. The CDR3, as DNA: TGCGCCAGCAGCCAAGATCAGGGGCTAGGCGAGCAGTACTTC.

The chain uses TRBV11-3 and TRBJ2-1; D may be TRBD1 or TRBD2 (5 bases each). CDR1 is SGHNT and CDR2 is YENEEA in the germline V gene. Trimming removed 1 base from V and 0 bases from J, with 13 bases in between. The CDR3 has 17 residues. The CDR3 DNA follows: TGTGCCAGCAGCTTAGGTGTCGGGGCCAACTCCTACAATGAGCAGTTCTTC. It is translated as CASSLGVGANSYNEQFF.

J is TRBJ2-7 and V is TRBV11-3; TRBD1 agrees at 9 bases. The junction had 4 bases not matched to a gene; V was cut back by 0 bases and J by 4 bases. Germline CDR1 and CDR2: SGHNT and YENEEA. The CDR3 runs to 15 residues. CDR3 sequence (DNA): TGTGCCAGCAGCTTAGAGGGGACAGGGCAATACGAGCAGTACTTC. As protein: CASSLEGTGQYEQYF.

The rearrangement links TRBV28 to TRBJ2-7; 8 nucleotides agree with TRBD1. The germline V gene has CDR1 MDHEN and CDR2 SYDVKM. The CDR3 loop spans 15 amino acids. The V segment lost 6 bases and the J segment 1 base; nucleotides outside the gene matches: 8. CDR3 nucleotide sequence: TGTGCCAGCAGCCCCCCGGGACAGGCGTCCTACGAGCAGTACTTC. Protein sequence: CASSPPGQASYEQYF.

This clone was found once. The CDR3 DNA sequence: TGTGCCACCAGCAGGACTAGCGGGGGGGTAGGTGCAGATACGCAGTATTTT. This encodes CATSRTSGGVGADTQYF. This sequence joins TRBV15 and TRBJ2-3, with 14 bases matching TRBD2. Trimming took 3 bases from V and 4 from J; bases not matched to a gene: 6. The CDR3 loop spans 17 amino acids. The V gene's germline CDR1 is LNHNV and CDR2 YYDKDF (reference sequence).